The source of this T cell receptor beta chain is a study of Graves' ophthalmopathy and Graves' hyperthyroidism. Study overall: Stable hyperthyroidism was defined by absence of ophthalmopathy within 18 months of follow-up. Study findings and constraints: For predicting ophthalmopathy progression, the model had roughly 70% sensitivity and roughly 76% specificity. The authors also found most expanded thyroid clonotypes above 0.001 frequency in blood.

Trimming took off 4 bases at V and 2 bases at J, with 12 bases between the two ends. This CDR3 has 14 amino acids. The germline CDR1 and CDR2 sequences are SGHKS and YYEKEE (reference sequence). Serum thyroxine and TRAb, along with clinical symptoms, thyroid ultrasound and orbital computed tomography, were what diagnosis relied on. The TCR beta CDR3 regions underwent amplification from RNA transcripts. HTBI primers were used in a first-round RT-PCR, which preceded a second-round multiplex PCR. TCRdb passed the multiplex PCR reads through MiXCR, listing each CDR3 protein once. The sample lists around 1,200,000 distinct CDR3 sequences, less than 45% occurring once. Worth noting for this clonotype: Its antigen is not identified.

This receptor was identified in an adult man with Graves' hyperthyroidism. The sequencing sample was made of peripheral blood or thyroid tissue (not recorded which). This chain uses TRBV5-5 with TRBJ2-5, with D unclear. Written as DNA, the CDR3 is TGTGCCAGCAGCCTGCGCTGGAGACAAGAGACCCAGTACTTC. Translation gives CASSLRWRQETQYF.